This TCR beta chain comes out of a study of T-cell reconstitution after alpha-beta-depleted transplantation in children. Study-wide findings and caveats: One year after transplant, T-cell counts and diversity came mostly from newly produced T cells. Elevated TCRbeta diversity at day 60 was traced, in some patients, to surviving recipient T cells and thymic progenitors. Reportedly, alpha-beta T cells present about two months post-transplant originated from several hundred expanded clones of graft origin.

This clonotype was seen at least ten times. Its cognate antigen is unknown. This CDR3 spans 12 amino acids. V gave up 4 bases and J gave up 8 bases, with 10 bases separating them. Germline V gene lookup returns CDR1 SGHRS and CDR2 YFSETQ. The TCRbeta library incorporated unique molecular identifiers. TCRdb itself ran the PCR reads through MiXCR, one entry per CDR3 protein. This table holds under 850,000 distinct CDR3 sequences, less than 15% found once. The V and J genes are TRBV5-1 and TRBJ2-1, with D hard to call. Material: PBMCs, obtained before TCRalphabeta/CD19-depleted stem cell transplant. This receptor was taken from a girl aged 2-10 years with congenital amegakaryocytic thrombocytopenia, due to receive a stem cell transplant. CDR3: CASSVPGDEQFF. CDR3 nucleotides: TGCGCCAGCAGCGTTCCTGGGGATGAGCAGTTCTTC.